This record looks at one T cell receptor (beta chain) sequence and its context. Antigen specificity is unknown. This CDR3 is 14 amino acids long. Germline trimming cut 5 bases from V and 1 base from J; bases unmatched to any gene: 2. These data come from a study of T-cell memory formation after mild COVID-19. General study points: Pre-infection memory showed some responding clones, and this suggested that cross-reactive memory joined. Second-wave clones peaking on day 37 lacked confirmed SARS-CoV-2 specificity.

UMIs and sample barcodes were carried by the TCR alpha and TCR beta cDNA libraries that 5'RACE produced using constant-segment primers. TCRdb processed the 5' RACE reads anew with MiXCR; each CDR3 protein has one entry. The sample includes fewer than 650,000 distinct CDR3 sequences, about a fifth of them seen just once. Source material: PBMCs or a T cell subset sorted from them (not recorded which). The source is an adult woman who had mild COVID-19 (a few samples of this study predate the infection). Cell type and time point are not known. The chain recombines TRBV12-3 or TRBV12-4 with TRBJ2-5; 9 bases map to TRBD1. Here the CDR3 reads CASSVTGGQETQYF. The CDR3, as DNA: TGTGCCAGCAGTGTGACAGGGGGCCAAGAGACCCAGTACTTC.